This entry features one TCR beta chain sequence. The antigen is not known. The data were obtained in a study of T-cell memory formation after mild COVID-19. The study's findings and limits: Second-wave clones reaching peak frequency on day 37 lacked confirmed SARS-CoV-2 specificity. Memory from before infection featured some responding clones, which suggests cross-reactive memory joined.

The ends were cut back, 5 bases at V and 6 bases at J, with 25 bases in the middle. This CDR3 has 17 residues. The germline V gene encodes CDR1 SEHNR and CDR2 FQNEAQ (reference sequence). Researchers used 5'RACE with constant-segment primers to make TCR alpha and TCR beta cDNA libraries that carry sample barcodes and UMIs. TCRdb redid the calling of the 5' RACE reads with MiXCR, one entry per CDR3 protein. Of 530,000 or so distinct CDR3 sequences detected, around 15% appear once; the ten largest clones hold around 8.1%. Sequencing was done on a sample of PBMCs or a T cell subset sorted from them (not recorded which). The rearrangement uses TRBV7-9 and TRBJ1-2; D gene ambiguous. This sequence originates from an adult woman who had mild COVID-19 (a few samples of this study predate the infection). Cell type and time point are not known. In nucleotides, the CDR3 is TGTGCCAGCAGCCTCATAAACGGGGTTCGCATGAAAGATGGCTACACCTTC. It codes for CASSLINGVRMKDGYTF.